Following are 15 T cell receptor beta chains from one sample sequenced in a study of cytomegalovirus exposure and HLA in healthy donors. With 60 Vbeta and 13 Jbeta primers, the PCR was carried out. The protocol was immunoSEQ multiplex PCR, while the TCRdb copy is restricted to in-frame clones and leaves out a portion. The data contain fewer than 150,000 clones, 74% of them singletons. The specimen sequenced was PBMCs. These receptors originate from a woman between 45 and 60 years old in good health and CMV-seropositive.

Points on this clone: It is unclear where the CDR3 begins or ends on the DNA, so no DNA is shown, and the CDR3 is as TCRdb lists it. The CDR3 protein is CASSVGQGASLTF. The rearrangement uses TRBV6-5 and TRBJ1-2; TRBD1 reflects the table's D call only, with no check against the DNA. CDR1 and CDR2 from the germline V gene are MNHEY and SVGAGI. With termini counted, the CDR3 has 13 amino acids.

The genes are TRBV6-5 and TRBJ1-1; TRBD1 matches at 7 bases. Germline lookup yields CDR1 MNHEY and CDR2 SVGAGI. The CDR3 consists of 12 residues. Trimming took 6 bases from V and 5 from J; bases not matched to a gene: 3. CDR3 DNA: TGTGCCAGCAGCCTGACAGGGACTGAAGCTTTCTTT. Its protein is CASSLTGTEAFF.

The chain joins TRBV6-1 to TRBJ1-4; 9 bases fit TRBD1. V dropped 6 bases and J dropped 5; count of bases not matched to a gene: 4. This CDR3 region has 14 residues. CDR1 and CDR2 (germline): MNHNS, SASEGT. The CDR3 reads CASSTTGGNEKLFF. CDR3 DNA sequence: TGTGCCAGCAGCACGACAGGGGGAAATGAAAAACTGTTTTTT.

The chain combines TRBV5-6 with TRBJ2-3; TRBD2 matches at 9 bases. Germline loops: CDR1 SGHDT, CDR2 YYEEEE. Unmatched junction bases numbered 7, after V lost 8 bases and J lost 0 bases. CDR3 length equals 15 residues. CDR3 protein: CASEAGGGSTDTQYF. The CDR3 nucleotides read TGTGCCAGTGAAGCGGGGGGAGGTAGCACAGATACGCAGTATTTT.

This clone has just a few counts. The chain carries TRBV27 and TRBJ1-6; D is possibly TRBD1 (6 bases). CDR3 length: 14 amino acids. The V end lost 5 bases, the J end lost 7 bases, and 12 bases lay between the germline ends. Germline V CDR1 and CDR2: MNHEY, SMNVEV (reference sequence). This CDR3 reads CASSQAQGNSPLHF. As DNA, the CDR3 is TGTGCCAGCAGTCAGGCACAGGGAAATTCACCCCTCCACTTT.

J is TRBJ1-6 and V is TRBV5-4; 7 bases are shared with TRBD1. V trimming: 4 bases; J trimming: 2 bases; junction bases outside the gene matches: 3. Germline V gives CDR1 SGHNT, CDR2 YYREEE (reference sequence). This CDR3 contains 15 residues. This CDR3 reads CASSKGTAYNSPLHF. DNA of the CDR3: TGTGCCAGCAGCAAAGGGACAGCCTATAATTCACCCCTCCACTTT.

The chain combines TRBV10-3 with TRBJ1-5; 7 bases align to TRBD1. This CDR3 spans 14 amino acids. J was trimmed by 5 bases and V by 3 bases; bases with no gene match: 4. Germline assignment: CDR1 ENHRY and CDR2 SYGVKD. The CDR3 coding sequence is TGTGCCATCAGTGAAGACAGGGTGGATCAGCCCCAGCATTTT. Encoded protein: CAISEDRVDQPQHF.

The chain joins TRBV30 to TRBJ1-6; D gene uncertain. Germline V gene data show CDR1 as GTSNPN and CDR2 as SVGIG (reference sequence). The CDR3 has 15 residues. Trimming removed 4 bases from V and 12 bases from J, with 22 bases in between. In DNA, the CDR3 is TGTGCCTGGAATTGGATGAGGAACTCCGCGGGACCCCTCCACTTT. Amino acid sequence: CAWNWMRNSAGPLHF.

The chain is built from TRBV19 and TRBJ1-6, with a tentative D call TRBD1 (5 bases). The CDR3 runs 12 residues. V was shortened by 4 bases and J by 8 bases, with 6 bases between the two germline ends. The germline CDR1 and CDR2 sequences are LNHDA and SQIVND (reference sequence). In nucleotides, the CDR3 is TGTGCCAGTAGTACGGGGGATTCACCCCTCCACTTT. It yields the protein CASSTGDSPLHF.

V is TRBV4-2 and J is TRBJ1-1; perhaps TRBD1 as D (5 bases). This CDR3 has 15 residues. Per germline, CDR1 LGHNA and CDR2 YNFKEQ. The V end lost 3 bases, the J end lost 1 base, and 12 bases lay between the germline ends. The CDR3 spells CASSQHQGSNTEAFF. The CDR3 nucleotides are TGTGCCAGCAGCCAGCACCAGGGATCGAACACTGAAGCTTTCTTT.

The chain links TRBV5-1 to TRBJ1-4; 9 bases fit TRBD1. The CDR3 totals 15 residues. The junction had 2 bases not matched to a gene; V was cut back by 0 bases and J by 5 bases. Germline V gene data show CDR1 as SGHRS and CDR2 as YFSETQ. In DNA form, the CDR3 reads TGCGCCAGCAGCTTGGACAGGGGGCTAAATGAAAAACTGTTTTTT. Translated, it gives CASSLDRGLNEKLFF.

This clone was recorded a few times. The chain links TRBV5-1 to TRBJ2-4, with D possibly TRBD2 on 5 matching bases. Trimming removed 0 bases from V and 8 bases from J, with 12 bases in between. The CDR3 has 14 residues. Germline CDR1 reads SGHRS; CDR2 reads YFSETQ. CDR3: CASSLGASPDIQYF. The CDR3 DNA sequence: TGCGCCAGCAGCTTGGGGGCTAGCCCAGACATTCAGTACTTC.

On this clone itself: The same CDR3 also results from other DNA sequences found in this sample. This chain connects TRBV10-3 to TRBJ2-5, with 14 bases fitting TRBD2. Germline loops: CDR1 ENHRY, CDR2 SYGVKD. Trimming cost V 5 bases and J 5 bases; bases outside gene matches: 10. The CDR3 is 17 residues long. As DNA, the CDR3 is TGTGCCATCAGTCCTTCCCGAGGGACTAGCGGGGGTGAGACCCAGTACTTC. Translation gives CAISPSRGTSGGETQYF.

V and J are TRBV19 and TRBJ2-2, with 7 bases lining up with TRBD1. CDR3 length: 13 amino acids. V shed 11 bases, J shed 5 bases, and the junction held 8 bases outside the gene matches. Germline V gene data show CDR1 as LNHDA and CDR2 as SQIVND (reference sequence). The CDR3 spells CAVAPQGTGELFF. Here the CDR3 DNA reads TGTGCCGTAGCTCCACAGGGGACCGGGGAGCTGTTTTTT.

This clone has just a few counts. Other DNA sequences of this sample code for an identical CDR3. This rearrangement joins TRBV11-2 to TRBJ2-5; 9 bases line up with TRBD1. The germline gives CDR1 SGHAT, CDR2 FQNNGV. The CDR3 runs to 14 residues. Unmatched junction bases numbered 3, after V lost 5 bases and J lost 2 bases. CDR3 protein: CASSPTGGQETQYF. The CDR3 DNA sequence: TGTGCCAGCAGCCCGACAGGGGGTCAAGAGACCCAGTACTTC.